This T cell receptor beta chain was recovered during a study of T cell responses to AZD1222 COVID-19 vaccine. About the research overall: Pooling was applied to second doses at about 4 or about 12 weeks. Study outcomes and limitations: Among the donors, most were white British and more were female, and clonal diversity was possibly underestimated.

Repertoires were generated with immunoSEQ multiplex PCR, while TCRdb's copy carries only in-frame clones and drops some. The sample has 100,000 to 150,000 clones, just over 85% seen once. As regards this clone: Its antigen is undetermined.

The CDR3 runs to 15 residues. V lost 3 bases and J 0 bases, leaving 10 bases between the germline ends. CDR1 and CDR2 from the germline V gene are MNHEY and SMNVEV (reference sequence). The J gene is TRBJ2-3, the V gene TRBV27; D is perhaps TRBD1 (6 bases). The sample was peripheral blood, taken on day 0 of AZD1222 vaccination. The receptor's source is an adult in good health. The CDR3 nucleotides read TGTGCCAGCAGTTTCAGGGGCGCGAGCACAGATACGCAGTATTTT. It yields the protein CASSFRGASTDTQYF.